This TCR beta chain was sequenced in a study of blood T cell repertoires in COVID-19. This CDR3 is 13 amino acids long. V dropped 6 bases and J dropped 9; count of bases not matched to a gene: 3. Per the original methods: Researchers report that nucleated cell counts were estimated from reference gene primer amplification. The repertoire was sequenced with immunoSEQ multiplex PCR; TCRdb's copy has only in-frame clones and lacks some. The V and J calls and clone size were taken over from that table, and D and trimming were inferred from the DNA. The sample lists approximately 170,000 clones, 82% occurring once.

Sequenced: peripheral blood. The TCR comes from a woman of 80 years or more with active or convalescent COVID-19. The chain joins TRBV12-3 or TRBV12-4 to TRBJ1-6, with TRBD1 matching 9 bases. CDR3 protein: CASRPDRGSPLHF. Written as DNA, the CDR3 is TGTGCCAGCAGGCCGGACAGGGGTTCACCCCTCCACTTT.